Listed below are T cell receptor beta chains from one sample, sequenced in a study of blood T cells in healthy people across ages. MiXCR was run by TCRdb on the 5' RACE reads, yielding one entry per CDR3 protein. This table has about 760,000 distinct CDR3 sequences, around 25% appearing once. This sample was shared with a second study, whose subject was T cells of mothers and their children.

Sequenced sample: blood. The source of these receptors is a boy aged 10-17 years in good health. The CDR3 runs from the conserved cysteine through the conserved F or W. Fields, in order: D gene, V gene, J gene, clone size, CDR3 protein, CDR3 DNA. D genes are given only for firm matches. Not all rows give a size; the values are once, few, many and, for expanded clones, a class.

d_call: TRBD2
v_call: TRBV5-1
j_call: TRBJ2-5
clone_size: NA
cdr3_aa: CASSSGTSLGETQYF
cdr3_nt: TGCGCCAGCAGCTCCGGGACTAGCCTAGGAGAGACCCAGTACTTC

d_call: NA
v_call: TRBV7-9
j_call: TRBJ1-6
clone_size: NA
cdr3_aa: CASSASSGDRNSPLHF
cdr3_nt: TGTGCCAGCAGCGCAAGTTCGGGGGACCGTAATTCACCCCTCCACTTT

d_call: NA
v_call: TRBV2
j_call: TRBJ2-3
clone_size: few
cdr3_aa: CASSELRTGRTDTQYF
cdr3_nt: TGTGCCAGCAGTGAGCTGAGGACTGGCCGCACAGATACGCAGTATTTT

d_call: NA
v_call: TRBV7-9
j_call: TRBJ2-5
clone_size: NA
cdr3_aa: CASSLGHTGAETQYF
cdr3_nt: TGTGCCAGCAGCTTAGGACACACCGGAGCAGAGACCCAGTACTTC

d_call: NA
v_call: TRBV27
j_call: TRBJ2-7
clone_size: few
cdr3_aa: CASSPSDSTYEQYF
cdr3_nt: TGTGCCAGCAGTCCATCAGACTCGACCTACGAGCAGTACTTC

d_call: NA
v_call: TRBV6-1
j_call: TRBJ1-2
clone_size: NA
cdr3_aa: CASTLERNYGYTF
cdr3_nt: TGTGCCAGCACCCTCGAGAGGAACTATGGCTACACCTTC

d_call: NA
v_call: TRBV5-5
j_call: TRBJ2-1
clone_size: few
cdr3_aa: CASSRNLNEQFF
cdr3_nt: TGTGCCAGCAGCAGGAATCTCAATGAGCAGTTCTTC

d_call: TRBD1
v_call: TRBV7-9
j_call: TRBJ1-4
clone_size: NA
cdr3_aa: CASSSTGGAGNEKLFF
cdr3_nt: TGTGCCAGCAGCTCGACAGGGGGCGCGGGTAATGAAAAACTGTTTTTT

d_call: TRBD2
v_call: TRBV2
j_call: TRBJ2-1
clone_size: NA
cdr3_aa: CASKRGLAGRGGVNNEQFF
cdr3_nt: TGTGCCAGCAAAAGAGGGCTAGCGGGGAGAGGGGGGGTCAACAATGAGCAGTTCTTC

d_call: NA
v_call: TRBV27
j_call: TRBJ1-2
clone_size: NA
cdr3_aa: CASSPQGRNGYTF
cdr3_nt: TGTGCCAGCAGTCCTCAGGGGCGGAATGGCTACACCTTC

d_call: NA
v_call: TRBV6-5
j_call: TRBJ1-2
clone_size: few
cdr3_aa: CASSYINRADYGYTF
cdr3_nt: TGTGCCAGCAGTTACATCAACAGGGCGGACTATGGCTACACCTTC

d_call: NA
v_call: TRBV7-6
j_call: TRBJ2-1
clone_size: NA
cdr3_aa: CASSLGVGGLSSYNEQFF
cdr3_nt: TGTGCCAGCAGCTTAGGAGTTGGGGGTCTTAGCTCCTACAATGAGCAGTTCTTC

d_call: TRBD1
v_call: TRBV28
j_call: TRBJ2-3
clone_size: few
cdr3_aa: CASSLPSLTGQDQTDTQYF
cdr3_nt: TGTGCCAGCAGCTTGCCCTCCCTGACAGGGCAAGACCAGACAGATACGCAGTATTTT

d_call: NA
v_call: TRBV14
j_call: TRBJ1-1
clone_size: few
cdr3_aa: CASSHQDLNTEAFF
cdr3_nt: TGTGCCAGCAGCCACCAAGATTTGAACACTGAAGCTTTCTTT

d_call: NA
v_call: TRBV27
j_call: TRBJ2-7
clone_size: NA
cdr3_aa: CASSLQGLNYEQYF
cdr3_nt: TGTGCCAGCAGCCTACAGGGATTAAACTACGAGCAGTACTTC

d_call: NA
v_call: TRBV9
j_call: TRBJ1-2
clone_size: few
cdr3_aa: CASSSTTNYGYTF
cdr3_nt: TGTGCCAGCAGCTCGACAACGAACTATGGCTACACCTTC

d_call: TRBD1
v_call: TRBV5-1
j_call: TRBJ2-7
clone_size: NA
cdr3_aa: CASSLRSGTESYEQYF
cdr3_nt: TGCGCCAGCAGCTTGAGGTCGGGGACAGAGTCCTACGAGCAGTACTTC

d_call: TRBD2
v_call: TRBV7-8
j_call: TRBJ2-3
clone_size: few
cdr3_aa: CASSDAGGQQDTQYF
cdr3_nt: TGTGCCAGCAGCGATGCGGGGGGGCAGCAAGATACGCAGTATTTT

d_call: NA
v_call: TRBV29-1
j_call: TRBJ2-5
clone_size: few
cdr3_aa: CSVDRGKTQYF
cdr3_nt: TGCAGCGTTGATCGGGGGAAGACCCAGTACTTC

d_call: NA
v_call: TRBV3-1
j_call: TRBJ2-7
clone_size: once
cdr3_aa: CASSQETFSPYF
cdr3_nt: TGTGCCAGCAGCCAAGAGACGTTCTCACCCTACTTC

d_call: NA
v_call: TRBV11-2
j_call: TRBJ1-1
clone_size: NA
cdr3_aa: CASRSDTYRNTEAFF
cdr3_nt: TGTGCCAGCAGATCCGACACCTACCGTAATACTGAAGCTTTCTTT

d_call: TRBD1
v_call: TRBV4-2
j_call: TRBJ2-7
clone_size: NA
cdr3_aa: CASSQDPGTGGYEQYF
cdr3_nt: TGTGCCAGCAGCCAAGATCCCGGGACAGGGGGCTACGAGCAGTACTTC

d_call: TRBD1
v_call: TRBV28
j_call: TRBJ2-1
clone_size: many
cdr3_aa: CASSPSGGLLKGNEQFF
cdr3_nt: TGTGCCAGCAGTCCTTCAGGGGGTCTACTAAAAGGGAATGAGCAGTTCTTC

d_call: TRBD2
v_call: TRBV28
j_call: TRBJ2-7
clone_size: NA
cdr3_aa: CASGRSGRSSYEQYF
cdr3_nt: TGTGCCAGCGGCCGTAGCGGGAGGAGCTCCTACGAGCAGTACTTC

d_call: TRBD2
v_call: TRBV6-1
j_call: TRBJ2-5
clone_size: few
cdr3_aa: CASRPGLGRETQYF
cdr3_nt: TGTGCCAGCAGGCCGGGACTAGGGCGGGAGACCCAGTACTTC

d_call: NA
v_call: TRBV7-2
j_call: TRBJ1-2
clone_size: NA
cdr3_aa: CASSQLASSNYGYTF
cdr3_nt: TGTGCCAGCAGCCAATTAGCATCATCGAACTATGGCTACACCTTC

d_call: TRBD2
v_call: TRBV29-1
j_call: TRBJ2-3
clone_size: few
cdr3_aa: CSVAGLAVTDTQYF
cdr3_nt: TGCAGCGTCGCGGGACTAGCGGTCACAGATACGCAGTATTTT

d_call: TRBD1
v_call: TRBV27
j_call: TRBJ2-1
clone_size: NA
cdr3_aa: CASNPGQSSYEQFF
cdr3_nt: TGTGCCAGCAATCCGGGACAGTCTAGTTATGAGCAGTTCTTC

d_call: NA
v_call: TRBV7-9
j_call: TRBJ2-6
clone_size: few
cdr3_aa: CASSLRRGWLTGANVLTF
cdr3_nt: TGTGCCAGCAGCTTGCGCAGGGGCTGGTTAACGGGGGCCAACGTCCTGACTTTC

d_call: NA
v_call: TRBV18
j_call: TRBJ2-4
clone_size: NA
cdr3_aa: CASSPEGLNIQYF
cdr3_nt: TGTGCCAGCTCTCCGGAAGGGTTGAACATTCAGTACTTC

d_call: TRBD1
v_call: TRBV20-1
j_call: TRBJ2-7
clone_size: NA
cdr3_aa: CSARTGQGFEQYF
cdr3_nt: TGCAGTGCTAGGACGGGACAGGGTTTCGAGCAGTACTTC

d_call: TRBD2
v_call: TRBV29-1
j_call: TRBJ2-1
clone_size: many
cdr3_aa: CSVGKRAGGGNEQFF
cdr3_nt: TGCAGCGTTGGGAAAAGAGCGGGAGGAGGCAATGAGCAGTTCTTC

d_call: TRBD2
v_call: TRBV19
j_call: TRBJ2-1
clone_size: NA
cdr3_aa: CASSPAGVYYF
cdr3_nt: TGTGCCAGTAGCCCTGCGGGGGTTTACTACTTC

d_call: NA
v_call: TRBV6-1
j_call: TRBJ1-1
clone_size: NA
cdr3_aa: CASINPGHRTEAFF
cdr3_nt: TGTGCCAGCATTAACCCGGGACATCGGACTGAAGCTTTCTTT

d_call: TRBD1
v_call: TRBV15
j_call: TRBJ1-5
clone_size: few
cdr3_aa: CATSRETGWVNQPQHF
cdr3_nt: TGTGCCACCAGCAGAGAGACAGGGTGGGTCAATCAGCCCCAGCATTTT

d_call: NA
v_call: TRBV5-1
j_call: TRBJ1-2
clone_size: NA
cdr3_aa: CASSPPDSSYTF
cdr3_nt: TGCGCCAGCAGCCCTCCCGACAGCAGCTACACCTTC

d_call: NA
v_call: TRBV11-2
j_call: TRBJ1-1
clone_size: few
cdr3_aa: CASSLGHPTGTPNGAFF
cdr3_nt: TGTGCCAGCAGCTTAGGACATCCGACCGGGACTCCGAACGGGGCTTTCTTT

d_call: TRBD2
v_call: TRBV29-1
j_call: TRBJ2-5
clone_size: NA
cdr3_aa: CSLGGEVQYF
cdr3_nt: TGCAGCCTCGGGGGGGAGGTGCAGTACTTC

d_call: NA
v_call: TRBV2
j_call: TRBJ1-5
clone_size: few
cdr3_aa: CASSEGTAHQPQHF
cdr3_nt: TGTGCCAGCAGTGAAGGGACAGCTCATCAGCCCCAGCATTTT

d_call: NA
v_call: TRBV12-3/TRBV12-4
j_call: TRBJ2-7
clone_size: NA
cdr3_aa: CASREGQYYEQYF
cdr3_nt: TGTGCCAGCAGGGAGGGACAGTACTACGAGCAGTACTTC

d_call: TRBD2
v_call: TRBV20-1
j_call: TRBJ2-7
clone_size: NA
cdr3_aa: CSARDVRVAGNLYEQYF
cdr3_nt: TGCAGTGCTAGAGATGTCAGAGTAGCGGGGAACCTCTACGAGCAGTACTTC

d_call: TRBD2
v_call: TRBV7-3
j_call: TRBJ2-3
clone_size: few
cdr3_aa: CASSFRTSGSPDTQYF
cdr3_nt: TGTGCCAGCAGCTTTCGGACTAGCGGGAGCCCAGATACGCAGTATTTT

d_call: NA
v_call: TRBV12-3/TRBV12-4
j_call: TRBJ2-7
clone_size: NA
cdr3_aa: CATGRGSNEQYF
cdr3_nt: TGTGCCACCGGTCGGGGTAGTAACGAGCAGTACTTC

d_call: TRBD1
v_call: TRBV2
j_call: TRBJ1-2
clone_size: NA
cdr3_aa: CASRERTGNGYTF
cdr3_nt: TGTGCCAGCAGGGAACGGACAGGGAATGGCTACACCTTC

d_call: NA
v_call: TRBV7-2
j_call: TRBJ2-7
clone_size: NA
cdr3_aa: CASSFWPGETYEQYF
cdr3_nt: TGTGCCAGCAGCTTTTGGCCAGGGGAAACCTACGAGCAGTACTTC

d_call: NA
v_call: TRBV5-5
j_call: TRBJ2-7
clone_size: once
cdr3_aa: CASRPGPETYEQYF
cdr3_nt: TGTGCCAGCAGGCCGGGACCGGAAACCTACGAGCAGTACTTC

d_call: NA
v_call: TRBV20-1
j_call: TRBJ2-7
clone_size: few
cdr3_aa: CSASGGGGYEQYF
cdr3_nt: TGCAGTGCTAGCGGTGGGGGTGGCTACGAGCAGTACTTC

d_call: NA
v_call: TRBV7-9
j_call: TRBJ2-7
clone_size: few
cdr3_aa: CASSSLGDGSSYEQYF
cdr3_nt: TGTGCCAGCAGCTCCCTCGGCGACGGCAGCTCCTACGAGCAGTACTTC

d_call: TRBD1
v_call: TRBV6-1
j_call: TRBJ2-1
clone_size: few
cdr3_aa: CASSPGQASYSYNEQFF
cdr3_nt: TGTGCCAGCAGCCCGGGACAGGCGAGTTACTCCTACAATGAGCAGTTCTTC

d_call: NA
v_call: TRBV15
j_call: TRBJ2-5
clone_size: NA
cdr3_aa: CATSRAGDQETQYF
cdr3_nt: TGTGCCACCAGCAGAGCGGGGGATCAAGAGACCCAGTACTTC

d_call: NA
v_call: TRBV6-5
j_call: TRBJ1-2
clone_size: few
cdr3_aa: CASRLGMNYGYTF
cdr3_nt: TGTGCCAGCAGGCTAGGGATGAACTATGGCTACACCTTC

d_call: NA
v_call: TRBV7-9
j_call: TRBJ2-5
clone_size: NA
cdr3_aa: CASSLTGVILETQYF
cdr3_nt: TGTGCCAGCAGCTTGACAGGAGTTATACTAGAGACCCAGTACTTC

d_call: TRBD1
v_call: TRBV29-1
j_call: TRBJ1-2
clone_size: NA
cdr3_aa: CSGQGAYGYTF
cdr3_nt: TGCAGCGGACAGGGGGCCTATGGCTACACCTTC